The 28 T cell receptor beta chains below all came from one sample that was sequenced in a study of T cell repertoires in cytomegalovirus infection. TCRdb re-called the reads with MiXCR, one entry per CDR3 protein. The sample has almost 300,000 distinct CDR3 sequences, about 9.2% seen once. The sample comprised PBMCs. The origin of the receptors is a human donor in good health (CMV status not recorded). Some clones in this sample may be carry-over from other donors' samples.

This chain uses TRBV29-1 with TRBJ2-3, with a weak D call TRBD2 (5 bases). The V end lost 6 bases, the J end lost 8 bases, and 15 bases lay between the germline ends. Germline loops: CDR1 SQVTM, CDR2 ANQGSEA. There are 12 residues in the CDR3. The CDR3 spells CSVARTGGTQYF. The CDR3 nucleotides are TGCAGCGTCGCCCGGACCGGAGGTACGCAGTATTTT.

The genes are TRBV19 and TRBJ2-2, with TRBD2 matching over 8 bases. The CDR3 covers 17 residues. Germline V gives CDR1 LNHDA, CDR2 SQIVND (reference sequence). V trimming: 6 bases; J trimming: 1 base; junction bases outside the gene matches: 10. The CDR3 DNA follows: TGTGCCAGTAGATCGAGAGGGACTAGTCGGAACACCGGGGAGCTGTTTTTT. This sequence encodes CASRSRGTSRNTGELFF.

There are a few counts of this clonotype. The CDR3 DNA reads TGTGCCAGCAGCCAGGACGCCAATCCTAACTATGGCTACACCTTC. Its translation is CASSQDANPNYGYTF. The J gene is TRBJ1-2, the V gene TRBV14; D gene unclear. Germline CDR1 reads SGHDN; CDR2 reads FVKESK. The length of the CDR3 is 15 residues. V shed 3 bases and J shed 0 bases, with 11 bases lying between them.

This clonotype was seen many times. This chain links TRBV7-2 with TRBJ1-1; D unclear. The CDR3 totals 14 residues. Germline V gives CDR1 SGHTA, CDR2 FQGNSA. Trimming cost V 5 bases and J 2 bases, with 12 bases left between them. CDR3 sequence reads: CASSRSPTNTEAFF. As DNA, the CDR3 is TGTGCCAGCAGCCGTTCCCCTACCAACACTGAAGCTTTCTTT.

The chain has TRBV4-1 and TRBJ2-1; D possibly corresponds to TRBD2 (5 bases). The CDR3 runs to 16 residues. The V gene lost 1 base and the J gene lost 9 bases, with 19 bases spanning the gap. The germline CDR1 and CDR2 sequences are MGHRA and YSYEKL. CDR3 in DNA: TGCGCCAGCAGCCAAGCGGTAGGACCGGGAATGGGTGAGCAGTTCTTC. It codes for CASSQAVGPGMGEQFF.

This clonotype has only a few counts. The chain combines TRBV20-1 with TRBJ1-6, with D hard to call. The CDR3 extends over 15 amino acids. V lost 0 bases to trimming and J lost 10 bases, with 16 bases between them. Germline V lookup: CDR1 DFQATT, CDR2 SNEGSKA (reference sequence). The CDR3 loop reads CSARDREREVSPLHF. The CDR3 DNA is TGCAGTGCTAGAGATCGAGAACGGGAAGTCTCACCCCTCCACTTT.

The rearrangement joins TRBV20-1 to TRBJ1-6; D is unresolved. V lost 2 bases and J 3 bases, leaving 11 bases between the germline ends. The germline V gene encodes CDR1 DFQATT and CDR2 SNEGSKA (reference sequence). This CDR3 comprises 15 residues. CDR3 DNA: TGCAGTGCTAGACAGTCGGGGAACTATAATTCACCCCTCCACTTT. As protein: CSARQSGNYNSPLHF.

The V call is TRBV5-4, the J call TRBJ1-2, with a possible D match to TRBD1 (6 bases). This CDR3 is built from 14 residues. The germline CDR1 and CDR2 sequences are SGHNT and YYREEE (reference sequence). V lost 0 bases and J 4 bases, leaving 10 bases between the germline ends. CDR3 sequence: CASSLEQGIYGYTF. CDR3 in DNA: TGTGCCAGCAGCTTGGAGCAGGGGATCTATGGCTACACCTTC. Looking up the rest from reference TRBV5-4 and TRBJ1-2 gives the full variable domain: ETGVTQSPTHLIKTRGQQVTLRCSSQSGHNTVSWYQQALGQGPQFIFQYYREEENGRGNFPPRFSGLQFPNYSSELNVNALELDDSALYLCASSLEQGIYGYTFGSGTRLTVV.

This clonotype has more than one count but fewer than ten. The V and J genes are TRBV7-9 and TRBJ2-5; TRBD1 agrees at 7 bases. V was clipped by 5 bases and J by 5 bases; unmatched bases: 5. Germline V CDR1 and CDR2: SEHNR, FQNEAQ (reference sequence). This CDR3 has 13 amino acids. CDR3 nucleotide sequence: TGTGCCAGCAGCCAGGGGGTTGAGGAGACCCAGTACTTC. Amino acid sequence: CASSQGVEETQYF.

This clonotype appeared many times. This chain links TRBV20-1 with TRBJ2-4, with D possibly TRBD1 on 6 matching bases. This CDR3 region has 13 residues. Germline lookup yields CDR1 DFQATT and CDR2 SNEGSKA (reference sequence). Trimming stripped 7 bases from V and 8 bases from J, with 18 bases between. The DNA for the CDR3 is TGCAGTGTTCGTGACAGGAGGAATTACATTCAGTACTTC. The encoded protein is CSVRDRRNYIQYF.

This clonotype was observed at least ten times. CDR3: CASSLGFSGGWETQYF. As DNA, the CDR3 is TGTGCCAGCAGCTTAGGTTTTAGCGGGGGGTGGGAGACCCAGTACTTC. The chain carries TRBV7-8 and TRBJ2-5; 10 bases fit TRBD2. With V trimmed by 1 base and J by 5 bases, 7 bases remained unmatched. Per germline, CDR1 SGHVS and CDR2 FQNEAQ. The length of the CDR3 is 16 residues.

This clonotype was seen ten or more times. The chain carries TRBV11-2 and TRBJ2-2, with D possibly being TRBD2 (5 bases). Germline CDR1 and CDR2: SGHAT and FQNNGV. V was clipped by 2 bases and J by 5 bases, with 12 bases between them. This CDR3 is built from 15 residues. CDR3 DNA: TGTGCCAGCAGCTTATATAGAGGGATTACCGGGGAGCTGTTTTTT. Translation gives CASSLYRGITGELFF.

This clonotype was detected ten times or more. This sequence joins TRBV4-3 and TRBJ1-1; the D is unclear. Germline V gene lookup returns CDR1 LGHNA and CDR2 YSLEER. With 1 base removed from V and 4 bases from J, the gap between germline ends came to 7 bases. CDR3 length: 13 amino acids. The DNA for the CDR3 is TGCGCCAGCAGCCAAGCGGTATTCACTGAAGCTTTCTTT. Its translation: CASSQAVFTEAFF.

This clonotype was counted ten times or more. The chain links TRBV7-2 to TRBJ1-2, with D perhaps TRBD1 (5 bases). The V end was cut by 5 bases, the J end by 7 bases, with 20 bases between. The CDR3 has 15 residues. Germline V gene sequence: CDR1 SGHTA, CDR2 FQGNSA. The DNA of the CDR3 is TGTGCCAGCAGCCAAAGGGGAGGGCGTGTCAGTGGCTACACCTTC. This codes for CASSQRGGRVSGYTF.

There are many counts of this clonotype. This CDR3 is CSARDTGAKYNEQFF. CDR3 bases: TGCAGTGCTAGGGATACAGGGGCGAAGTACAATGAGCAGTTCTTC. The chain employs TRBV20-1 and TRBJ2-1; 7 bases match TRBD1. Germline CDR1 and CDR2: DFQATT and SNEGSKA (reference sequence). The CDR3 spans 15 residues. The V gene end was trimmed by 3 bases and the J gene end by 4 bases; junction bases not matched to a gene: 9.

Concerning this clonotype: This may arise from a read error, as a much more abundant clone is one base away. The chain recombines TRBV29-1 with TRBJ2-1; perhaps TRBD2 as D (5 bases). Germline V gives CDR1 SQVTM, CDR2 ANQGSEA. With 5 bases removed from V and 7 bases from J, the gap between germline ends came to 12 bases. The CDR3 consists of 12 residues. CDR3: CSVPGRCNEQFF. The CDR3 DNA sequence: TGCAGCGTTCCGGGAAGATGTAATGAGCAGTTCTTC.

Ten or more counts support this clonotype. The chain recombines TRBV25-1 with TRBJ1-2, with D unresolved. Germline V gives CDR1 MGHDK, CDR2 SYGVNS. The CDR3 spans 14 residues. Trimming left V 4 bases short and J 4 bases short, with 13 bases between. CDR3 residues: CASSAPERAYGYTF. The CDR3 bases are TGTGCCAGCAGTGCGCCGGAAAGGGCCTATGGCTACACCTTC.

Ten or more counts support this clonotype. The V call is TRBV7-8, the J call TRBJ2-7; D gene uncertain. Per the germline V gene, CDR1 is SGHVS and CDR2 is FQNEAQ. Trimming cost V 0 bases and J 1 base, with 4 bases left between them. CDR3 length: 13 amino acids. CDR3 DNA sequence: TGTGCCAGCAGCTTAGCACAGTCCTACGAGCAGTACTTC. This codes for CASSLAQSYEQYF.

Many counts were recorded for this clonotype. This sequence joins TRBV7-2 and TRBJ2-2; either TRBD1 or TRBD2 may supply D (6 bases each). The CDR3 runs 19 residues. Germline V gene sequence: CDR1 SGHTA, CDR2 FQGNSA. Deletions cut 0 bases from V and 6 bases from J, with 23 bases between. CDR3 nucleotides: TGTGCCAGCAGCTTAGCACCGGGGGCCGGCCAGGGTGAAGCCGGGGAGCTGTTTTTT. This gives the protein CASSLAPGAGQGEAGELFF.

Many counts were recorded for this clonotype. The gene calls are TRBV9 and TRBJ2-2, with 12 bases identical to TRBD2. Trimming removed 3 bases from V and 4 bases from J; junction bases left unmatched: 7. The CDR3 runs to 17 residues. Germline CDR1 is SGDLS and CDR2 is YYNGEE. CDR3 DNA sequence: TGTGCCAGCAGCGCCCGACCGGGACTAGCGGGCACCGGGGAGCTGTTTTTT. This codes for CASSARPGLAGTGELFF.

This clonotype was seen ten or more times. The genes are TRBV10-3 and TRBJ1-5, with D unclear. Germline V gene sequence: CDR1 ENHRY, CDR2 SYGVKD. The CDR3 runs to 13 residues. The ends were cut back, 3 bases at V and 6 bases at J, with 9 bases in the middle. The CDR3 nucleotides read TGTGCCATCAGTGAAGAACCGGGTCAGCCCCAGCATTTT. Amino acid sequence: CAISEEPGQPQHF.

V gene TRBV20-1 combines with J gene TRBJ1-2, with D perhaps matching TRBD1 (6 bases). Germline V CDR1 and CDR2: DFQATT, SNEGSKA (reference sequence). The V gene lost 3 bases and the J gene lost 2 bases, with 10 bases spanning the gap. The length of the CDR3 is 13 residues. The CDR3 nucleotides read TGCAGTGCTAGGGGGGGCGGGAACTATGGCTACACCTTC. It codes for CSARGGGNYGYTF.

The chain uses TRBV13 and TRBJ1-1, with D unclear. The CDR3 is 12 amino acids. CDR1 is PRHDT and CDR2 is FYEKMQ in the germline V gene (reference sequence). Between the trimmed V and J ends, which lost 6 bases and 2 bases, there was a span of 7 bases. CDR3 sequence reads: CASRLHNTEAFF. CDR3 DNA: TGTGCCAGCAGACTACACAACACTGAAGCTTTCTTT.

V usage is TRBV7-8 and J usage is TRBJ2-1; TRBD1 agrees at 9 bases. This CDR3 spans 19 amino acids. V lost 2 bases, J lost 10 bases, and 21 bases stayed unmatched. CDR1 SGHVS and CDR2 FQNEAQ come from the germline V gene. Here the CDR3 DNA reads TGTGCCAGCAGCTTAAGCGGAGGGTCCGGGACAGGGTTTGCAAGGGAGCAGTTCTTC. Protein: CASSLSGGSGTGFAREQFF.

This clonotype was seen many times. V is TRBV28 and J is TRBJ1-2; 12 nucleotides align to TRBD1. Trimming at V came to 3 bases and at J to 8 bases, leaving 10 bases not matched to a gene. Germline loops: CDR1 MDHEN, CDR2 SYDVKM. CDR3 length: 16 amino acids. As DNA, the CDR3 is TGTGCCAGCAGTTTGGGCCGAGGGACAGGGGGCGGCGGCTACACCTTC. It translates to CASSLGRGTGGGGYTF.

This clonotype was counted many times. The DNA of the CDR3 is TGTGCCAGCAGTGACCGAACCCCGGACAGCCCGAACCTCTCTGGGGCCAACGTCCTGACTTTC. Its protein product is CASSDRTPDSPNLSGANVLTF. This chain connects TRBV25-1 to TRBJ2-6; tentative D call: TRBD1 (6 bases). Germline V gene sequence: CDR1 MGHDK, CDR2 SYGVNS. Trimming stripped 3 bases from V and 0 bases from J, with 24 bases between. The CDR3 extends over 21 amino acids.

This clonotype showed up many times. The V gene is TRBV12-3 or TRBV12-4, the J gene TRBJ2-2, with 12 bases identical to TRBD2. The CDR3 length is 17 residues. With 3 bases clipped from V and 6 bases from J, the junction kept 8 bases outside the gene matches. CDR3 residues: CASSFPASGGASGELFF. CDR3 in DNA: TGTGCCAGCAGTTTTCCCGCTAGCGGGGGGGCCTCCGGGGAGCTGTTTTTT.

Many counts were recorded for this clonotype. The genes are TRBV6-1 and TRBJ2-2; D possibly corresponds to TRBD1 (6 bases). The CDR3 contains 12 residues. With 6 bases removed from V and 6 bases from J, the gap between germline ends came to 8 bases. Per germline, CDR1 MNHNS and CDR2 SASEGT. This chain's CDR3 is CASSDRSGELFF. In DNA form, the CDR3 reads TGTGCCAGCAGCGACAGGTCCGGGGAGCTGTTTTTT.